The 28 T cell receptor beta chains below come from one sample, sequenced in a study of blood T cell repertoires in COVID-19. Sequencing used immunoSEQ multiplex PCR; TCRdb keeps in-frame clones, though not all of them. This table holds roughly 320,000 clones, over 80% found once. Sample: peripheral blood. The receptors originated from a woman aged 50 to 65 with COVID-19, enrolled during active disease.

The chain employs TRBV15 and TRBJ2-1; D is perhaps TRBD2 (6 bases). The germline gives CDR1 LNHNV, CDR2 YYDKDF (reference sequence). The V end lost 9 bases, the J end lost 3 bases, and 24 bases lay between the germline ends. CDR3 size: 17 residues. Here the CDR3 reads CATGRDRGTIFYNEQFF. The CDR3 DNA reads as TGTGCCACGGGGCGCGACCGGGGGACGATCTTCTACAATGAGCAGTTCTTC. The full variable domain, its missing parts supplied by reference TRBV15 and TRBJ2-1, is DAMVIQNPRYQVTQFGKPVTLSCSQTLNHNVMYWYQQKSSQAPKLLFHYYDKDFNNEADTPDNFQSRRPNTSFCFLDIRSPGLGDTAMYLCATGRDRGTIFYNEQFFGPGTRLTVL.

The chain couples TRBV7-2 to TRBJ2-2; tentative D call: TRBD2 (6 bases). Germline loops: CDR1 SGHTA, CDR2 FQGNSA. The CDR3 has 17 residues. V gave up 6 bases and J gave up 0 bases, with 17 bases separating them. The CDR3, as DNA: TGTGCCAGCAGACGACCGGGACTCCGGACGAACACCGGGGAGCTGTTTTTT. Amino acid sequence: CASRRPGLRTNTGELFF.

The chain is built from TRBV3-1 (or the pseudogene TRBV3-2) and TRBJ2-1, with 7 bases lining up with TRBD2. From germline, CDR1 is LGHDT and CDR2 YNNKEL (reference sequence). The ends lost 3 bases at V and 5 bases at J; junction bases unmatched: 7. The CDR3 sequence is 15 residues long. CDR3 loop: CASSHRGRGHNEQFF. For the CDR3, the DNA is TGTGCCAGCAGCCACCGCGGGAGAGGGCACAATGAGCAGTTCTTC.

The chain couples TRBV14 to TRBJ2-7, with TRBD2 as a possible D gene (6 bases). Germline lookup yields CDR1 SGHDN and CDR2 FVKESK. The ends were cut back, 2 bases at V and 1 base at J, with 12 bases in the middle. This CDR3 region has 15 residues. The CDR3 nucleotides are TGTGCCAGCAGCCAAAAGGGACTCACTTCCTACGAGCAGTACTTC. Translation: CASSQKGLTSYEQYF.

The V gene is TRBV6-5, the J gene TRBJ1-5; 8 positions agree with TRBD1. This CDR3 spans 15 amino acids. J gave up 4 bases and V 5 bases, and 7 bases lay outside the gene matches. Germline V gene sequence: CDR1 MNHEY, CDR2 SVGAGI. Written as DNA, the CDR3 is TGTGCCAGCAGTAGCAGACAGGGGCAGAATCAGCCCCAGCATTTT. It encodes CASSSRQGQNQPQHF.

The chain carries TRBV5-1 and TRBJ2-7, with 10 nucleotides matching TRBD2. CDR1 and CDR2 from the germline V gene are SGHRS and YFSETQ. The CDR3 loop spans 17 amino acids. V gave up 4 bases and J gave up 4 bases; unmatched junction bases: 14. The CDR3, as DNA: TGCGCCAGCAGCCAACATGTCAGCGGGAGGGCCTTTTACGAGCAGTACTTC. It encodes CASSQHVSGRAFYEQYF.

The chain couples TRBV7-3 to TRBJ1-1; 8 nucleotides align to TRBD1. V was clipped by 1 base and J by 6 bases; unmatched bases: 4. The CDR3 has 14 residues. Germline V gene lookup returns CDR1 SGHTA and CDR2 FQGTGA. CDR3 sequence reads: CASSLSRGLAEAFF. CDR3 in DNA: TGTGCCAGCAGCTTAAGCAGGGGGCTTGCTGAAGCTTTCTTT.

The chain employs TRBV6-1 and TRBJ2-7, with D possibly TRBD1 on 6 matching bases. The CDR3 has 15 amino acids. V was clipped by 0 bases and J by 6 bases, with 15 bases between them. The germline gives CDR1 MNHNS, CDR2 SASEGT. The CDR3 reads CASSEAKDGGTEQYF. The CDR3 DNA reads as TGTGCCAGCAGTGAAGCGAAGGATGGGGGCACCGAGCAGTACTTC.

The V and J genes are TRBV7-9 and TRBJ1-3; tentatively, D is TRBD1 (5 bases). Deletions cut 4 bases from V and 0 bases from J, with 10 bases between. The CDR3 spans 15 residues. Germline CDR1 SEHNR, CDR2 FQNEAQ (reference sequence). The CDR3 DNA is TGTGCCAGCAGCTACGACAGAAACTCTGGAAACACCATATATTTT. Protein: CASSYDRNSGNTIYF. The full variable domain, in which reference TRBV7-9 and TRBJ1-3 provide the parts outside the CDR3, is DTGVSQNPRHKITKRGQNVTFRCDPISEHNRLYWYRQTLGQGPEFLTYFQNEAQLEKSRLLSDRFSAERPKGSFSTLEIQRTEQGDSAMYLCASSYDRNSGNTIYFGEGSWLTVV.

The chain uses TRBV6-5 and TRBJ1-2; D gene ambiguous. V lost 5 bases and J lost 1, with 14 bases in between. Germline V gene data show CDR1 as MNHEY and CDR2 as SVGAGI. This CDR3 contains 15 residues. CDR3 nucleotide sequence: TGTGCCAGCAGTCCAGACAAAAATCTTAACTATGGCTACACCTTC. This encodes CASSPDKNLNYGYTF.

The chain combines TRBV6-5 with TRBJ1-2, with 8 bases fitting TRBD1. Germline V gives CDR1 MNHEY, CDR2 SVGAGI. The CDR3 is 13 residues long. J was trimmed by 8 bases and V by 8 bases; bases with no gene match: 10. CDR3 nucleotide sequence: TGTGCCAGCCTCGAACCCGGGACAGGCGGCTACACCTTC. Residues: CASLEPGTGGYTF.

This clone was picked up a small number of times. This chain uses TRBV19 with TRBJ2-1; D is perhaps TRBD2 (5 bases). Germline lookup yields CDR1 LNHDA and CDR2 SQIVND (reference sequence). With 5 bases removed from V and 3 bases from J, the gap between germline ends came to 11 bases. The CDR3 totals 14 residues. The CDR3 is CASSGGNDYNEQFF. DNA of the CDR3: TGTGCCAGTAGTGGAGGAAATGACTACAATGAGCAGTTCTTC. Full variable domain (rest looked up from reference TRBV19 and TRBJ2-1): DGGITQSPKYLFRKEGQNVTLSCEQNLNHDAMYWYRQDPGQGLRLIYYSQIVNDFQKGDIAEGYSVSREKKESFPLTVTSAQKNPTAFYLCASSGGNDYNEQFFGPGTRLTVL.

The chain joins TRBV12-3 or TRBV12-4 to TRBJ1-5; D not resolved. V was trimmed by 4 bases and J by 7 bases, leaving 8 bases between them. There are 12 residues in the CDR3. The CDR3 DNA is TGTGCCAGCAGTTCCGGGTGGCAGCCCCAGCATTTT. It specifies CASSSGWQPQHF.

The chain couples TRBV7-9 to TRBJ2-2, with 8 bases identical to TRBD2. The CDR3 runs to 15 residues. Germline V gives CDR1 SEHNR, CDR2 FQNEAQ (reference sequence). J gave up 4 bases and V 7 bases, and 8 bases lay outside the gene matches. This CDR3 is CASTGGLVGTGELFF. CDR3 nucleotide sequence: TGTGCCAGCACCGGGGGACTAGTGGGCACCGGGGAGCTGTTTTTT.

This chain joins TRBV11-3 and TRBJ1-4; D is unclear. The germline V gene encodes CDR1 SGHNT and CDR2 YENEEA. This CDR3 is built from 11 residues. Trimming took off 8 bases at V and 6 bases at J, with 7 bases between the two ends. The CDR3: CASGLHEKLFF. Written as DNA, the CDR3 is TGTGCCAGCGGACTGCATGAAAAACTGTTTTTT.

This clone was seen a few times. The chain joins TRBV5-1 to TRBJ1-6; possibly TRBD1 for D (6 bases). This CDR3 spans 14 amino acids. CDR1 is SGHRS and CDR2 is YFSETQ in the germline V gene. V shed 4 bases and J shed 6 bases, with 11 bases lying between them. The CDR3 sequence is CASSQRTANSPLHF. CDR3 in DNA: TGCGCCAGCAGCCAACGGACAGCTAATTCACCCCTCCACTTT.

The V gene is TRBV11-3, the J gene TRBJ1-6, with D perhaps matching TRBD1 (5 bases). Germline V gene sequence: CDR1 SGHNT, CDR2 YENEEA. Trimming left V 5 bases short and J 6 bases short, with 8 bases between. The CDR3 has 13 residues. The chain's CDR3 is CASSAGLNSPLHF. As DNA, the CDR3 is TGTGCCAGCAGCGCGGGGCTTAATTCACCCCTCCACTTT. Using reference TRBV11-3 and TRBJ1-6 for the parts outside the CDR3, the full variable domain is EAGVVQSPRYKIIEKKQPVAFWCNPISGHNTLYWYLQNLGQGPELLIRYENEEAVDDSQLPKDRFSAERLKGVDSTLKIQPAELGDSAVYLCASSAGLNSPLHFGNGTRLTVT.

The chain recombines TRBV9 with TRBJ2-7, with 8 bases identical to TRBD2. Germline assignment: CDR1 SGDLS and CDR2 YYNGEE. After removal of 0 bases from V and 5 bases from J, the junction contained 7 bases not matched to a gene. The CDR3 is 15 amino acids. For the CDR3, the DNA is TGTGCCAGCAGCGTAGAAGTTAGCGGGAACCACGAGCAGTACTTC. Encoded protein: CASSVEVSGNHEQYF.

The chain employs TRBV12-2 and TRBJ1-1. TRBV12-2 is a recognized pseudogene. The CDR3 sequence is 15 residues long. CDR3: CASRLVLRENTEAFF. CDR3 coding DNA: TGTGCAAGTCGCTTAGTGCTACGGGAGAACACTGAAGCTTTCTTT.

The J gene is TRBJ1-2, the V gene TRBV6-5, with TRBD1 matching 7 bases. Germline trimming cut 6 bases from V and 6 bases from J; bases unmatched to any gene: 7. CDR3 length: 13 amino acids. The germline CDR1 and CDR2 sequences are MNHEY and SVGAGI. CDR3 residues: CASRETGTDGYTF. Written as DNA, the CDR3 is TGTGCCAGCAGGGAGACAGGGACGGATGGCTACACCTTC.

The V call is TRBV11-2, the J call TRBJ2-1, with D maybe TRBD2 (5 bases). V was trimmed by 1 base and J by 7 bases, leaving 14 bases between them. Germline V lookup: CDR1 SGHAT, CDR2 FQNNGV. The CDR3 has 15 amino acids. The CDR3 sequence is CASSLVVGEENEQFF. The CDR3 DNA sequence: TGTGCCAGCAGCTTAGTGGTGGGAGAGGAGAATGAGCAGTTCTTC.

Of note for this clone: The same CDR3 arises from other DNA sequences in this sample as well. The CDR3 loop is CSVQTGTYEQYF. The CDR3 bases are TGCAGCGTTCAGACAGGGACCTACGAGCAGTACTTC. The gene calls are TRBV29-1 and TRBJ2-7; TRBD1 matches 7 bases. The junction had 3 bases not matched to a gene; V was cut back by 5 bases and J by 2 bases. The CDR3 is made up of 12 amino acids. The germline V gene encodes CDR1 SQVTM and CDR2 ANQGSEA.

This chain joins TRBV19 and TRBJ1-2, with D possibly matching TRBD1 (5 bases). This CDR3 spans 15 amino acids. Germline CDR1 LNHDA, CDR2 SQIVND (reference sequence). V shed 4 bases and J shed 1 base, with 13 bases lying between them. CDR3 in amino acids: CASSTGVAVNYGYTF. In DNA form, the CDR3 reads TGTGCCAGTAGTACGGGGGTAGCAGTTAACTATGGCTACACCTTC.

The chain uses TRBV11-2 and TRBJ1-1; D ambiguous. The germline V gene has CDR1 SGHAT and CDR2 FQNNGV. CDR3 size: 14 residues. The germline V and J ends were trimmed by 5 bases and 6 bases, with 16 bases remaining between them. CDR3 amino acids: CASSPLGVAAEAFF. In DNA, the CDR3 is TGTGCCAGCAGCCCCCTTGGGGTAGCGGCTGAAGCTTTCTTT. Full variable domain (missing parts from reference TRBV11-2 and TRBJ1-1): EAGVAQSPRYKIIEKRQSVAFWCNPISGHATLYWYQQILGQGPKLLIQFQNNGVVDDSQLPKDRFSAERLKGVDSTLKIQPAKLEDSAVYLCASSPLGVAAEAFFGQGTRLTVV.

V and J are TRBV16 and TRBJ1-1, with D hard to call. Germline V gene sequence: CDR1 KGHSY, CDR2 FQNENV. The V end lost 5 bases, the J end lost 1 base, and 11 bases lay between the germline ends. CDR3 length: 14 residues. This CDR3 reads CASSVQTRNTEAFF. The CDR3 nucleotides are TGTGCCAGCAGCGTGCAAACACGGAACACTGAAGCTTTCTTT.

The chain joins TRBV18 to TRBJ2-1; TRBD2 matches at 10 bases. J lost 6 bases, V lost 1 base, and 6 bases had no gene match. The germline CDR1 and CDR2 sequences are KGHSH and LQKENI. The CDR3 runs to 16 residues. The CDR3 protein is CASSPLSSGSVNEQFF. CDR3 in DNA: TGTGCCAGCTCACCACTTTCTAGCGGGAGTGTCAATGAGCAGTTCTTC. Supplemented by reference TRBV18 and TRBJ2-1, the full variable domain reads NAGVMQNPRHLVRRRGQEARLRCSPMKGHSHVYWYRQLPEEGLKFMVYLQKENIIDESGMPKERFSAEFPKEGPSILRIQQVVRGDSAAYFCASSPLSSGSVNEQFFGPGTRLTVL.

The chain combines TRBV5-5 with TRBJ1-2; D not resolved. Deletions cut 4 bases from V and 9 bases from J, with 19 bases between. The CDR3 runs to 14 residues. Germline assignment: CDR1 SGHKS and CDR2 YYEKEE (reference sequence). CDR3 bases: TGTGCCAGCAGCCTTAACTCAGGAGGACCCAGCTACACCTTC. This translates into CASSLNSGGPSYTF.

The chain employs TRBV19 and TRBJ1-3, with D possibly TRBD1 on 5 matching bases. CDR1 and CDR2 (germline): LNHDA, SQIVND (reference sequence). The V gene lost 7 bases and the J gene lost 2 bases, with 15 bases spanning the gap. The CDR3 extends over 15 amino acids. The CDR3 here is CASKAPRAAGNTIYF. CDR3 nucleotides: TGTGCCAGTAAAGCTCCCAGGGCGGCTGGAAACACCATATATTTT.